The next 5 T cell receptor beta chains were all read from a single sample in a study of shared T cell receptors in the human thymus (dated by TCRdb to 2020 to 2022). The method was the immunoSEQ multiplex PCR assay. This is the immuneACCESS table as TCRdb keeps it, with only in-frame sequences that have V and J called. A part of the clones is gone; compared with another copy, unresolved V genes explain less than half, and the rest is unexplained. Recorded for this sample are some 640,000 clones; roughly 86% of them occurred a single time. The ten largest clones take up roughly 0.0086% of the sample. The same sample was also studied in work on human thymus T cells.

The sequenced sample was thymocytes. These receptors all stem from a boy younger than two with a congenital heart defect. Donor details come from another sample of the same person, matched by shared clones.

Comment on this clone: The sample holds other DNA sequences that translate to the same CDR3. The V and J genes are TRBV9 and TRBJ1-3, with 8 bases matching TRBD1. Germline V gene data show CDR1 as SGDLS and CDR2 as YYNGEE. J was trimmed by 1 base and V by 0 bases; bases with no gene match: 3. This CDR3 region has 16 residues. The DNA of the CDR3 is TGTGCCAGCAGCGTAGCTGGACAGGGATCTGGAAACACCATATATTTT. Its translation: CASSVAGQGSGNTIYF.

V is TRBV19 and J is TRBJ1-2, with TRBD1 identical over 7 bases. Losses at the gene ends were 1 base for V and 10 bases for J; bases not matched to a gene: 15. The CDR3 runs 16 residues. The V gene's germline CDR1 is LNHDA and CDR2 SQIVND (reference sequence). The DNA of the CDR3 is TGTGCCAGTAGTATAGCCAAGGCACAGGGGATCTTGATCTACACCTTC. Encoded protein: CASSIAKAQGILIYTF.

The V call is TRBV27, the J call TRBJ2-1, with TRBD2 matching over 14 bases. The CDR3 loop spans 18 amino acids. Looked up from germline, CDR1 is MNHEY and CDR2 is SMNVEV (reference sequence). Losses at the gene ends were 6 bases for V and 2 bases for J; bases not matched to a gene: 9. CDR3 loop: CASRTSGGALNPYNEQFF. DNA for the CDR3: TGTGCCAGCAGGACTAGCGGGGGGGCTTTGAATCCCTACAATGAGCAGTTCTTC.

This chain joins TRBV25-1 and TRBJ2-2; D unresolved. Trimming left V 4 bases short and J 5 bases short, with 8 bases between. This CDR3 spans 13 amino acids. Germline loops: CDR1 MGHDK, CDR2 SYGVNS. CDR3 DNA sequence: TGTGCCAGCAGTGGACAAGATACCGGGGAGCTGTTTTTT. Translating it yields CASSGQDTGELFF.

The chain has TRBV28 and TRBJ2-7; TRBD2 matches 10 bases. Germline V gene data show CDR1 as MDHEN and CDR2 as SYDVKM. This CDR3 spans 20 amino acids. With 8 bases clipped from V and 3 bases from J, the junction kept 25 bases outside the gene matches. CDR3 sequence reads: CASERVSPSGSIRKSYEQYF. Here the CDR3 DNA reads TGTGCCAGCGAGCGGGTCAGTCCTAGCGGGAGTATAAGGAAAAGCTACGAGCAGTACTTC. Combining the CDR3 with reference TRBV28 and TRBJ2-7 gives the whole variable domain DVKVTQSSRYLVKRTGEKVFLECVQDMDHENMFWYRQDPGLGLRLIYFSYDVKMKEKGDIPEGYSVSREKKERFSLILESASTNQTSMYLCASERVSPSGSIRKSYEQYFGPGTRLTVT.